This T cell receptor (beta chain) was observed in a study of Ad26.COV2.S vaccination and SARS-CoV-2 variants. Treatment noted: 15 to 20 received Ad26.COV2.S at low or high dose, single or two shots; 5 received placebo; per-sample allocation not given. Each sample was drawn 63 days after the first injection (of vaccine or placebo). General study points: Reportedly, spike-specific CD8+ and CD4+ T cell responses achieved substantial breadth once vaccination had taken place.

Turning to this clone: What it binds is not known.

Here immunoSEQ multiplex PCR was the method, and the copy in TCRdb shows in-frame clones only, minus some. The sample includes more than 350,000 clones, about 93% of them seen just once. The sequence derives from a person aged 18-65 years who received the Ad26.COV2.S COVID-19 vaccine or a placebo. The starting material was peripheral blood, obtained in a trial of Ad26.COV2.S vaccine versus placebo.

DNA for the CDR3: TGTGCCAGTAGCCCTTCTAGCGGTTTCACAGATACGCAGTATTTT. Translation: CASSPSSGFTDTQYF. The chain employs TRBV19 and TRBJ2-3; 7 bases match TRBD2. V was pared by 6 bases and J by 2 bases, with 8 bases of the junction left unmatched. Germline V gives CDR1 LNHDA, CDR2 SQIVND (reference sequence). The CDR3 totals 15 residues.